This T cell receptor beta chain was identified during a study of molecular identifiers for immune sequencing clone quantification listed by TCRdb under 2018. Notes on the research overall: For a replicate experiment, RNA from around 18,000 or 91,000 naive CD8 T cells was divided into five aliquots, and four of the five aliquots were sequenced. This methods study used CD8 T cells to benchmark TCR RNA copy counting and molecular-identifier clustering-based TCR repertoire sequencing (MIDCIRS). Broad study findings and their caveats: Clones above 20 RNA copies held over 99% of molecules in CMV-specific effector cells but under 1% in naive cells. Identical TCR molecules sharing a barcode could cause highly expanded clone sizes to be underestimated. When barcode sub-clustering was omitted, TCR diversity was inflated by chimeric consensus sequences, with chimeras reaching as high as 47%. A single cell's worth of spiked-in Jurkat TCR RNA was reported detectable even among under 1.3 million naive CD8 T cells. Naive libraries contained spiked-in Jurkat TCR RNA (approximately ten copies' worth), which is not part of the donor repertoire. Modeling gave roughly 3 recovered TCR RNA copies per cell versus about ten by digital PCR, implying about 30% capture efficiency.

As for this clonotype: Its binding antigen is unknown. This could be a read error, since a much larger clone is one nucleotide away.

Libraries were constructed by PCR. Instrument used: NextSeq 500. Bulk TCR libraries were generated as previously described, with the TCR primers listed in Table S5 used. Total RNA was purified with the Qiagen AllPrep DNA/RNA kit. Before analysis, reads from multiple sequencing runs of the same library were pooled. Per the source publication's procedure: Only reads with exact TCR constant sequence were kept, trimmed to 150 nt, and grouped by their 12-nt molecular barcodes. Reads inside each barcode group were sub-clustered using a 15% Levenshtein threshold, and a quality-weighted consensus sequence was constructed for each RNA molecule. Non-functional sequences were discarded, and so were lower-count sequences lying one edit away from another sequence. Based on a fit of two negative binomial distributions, barcode sub-clusters having less than 20% of the maximum read count were discarded. TCRdb itself trimmed the public reads at Q25 with fastp, ran MiXCR and retained productive beta chains. One record per CDR3 amino acid sequence lists the most common genes and DNA. The V and J calls follow TCRdb's processing rather than the paper's. The sample table shows approximately 680,000 distinct CDR3 sequences, and over 25% are seen once. The ten most abundant clones make up about 0.84% of the sample.

Naive CD8 T cell libraries were made from approximately 22,000 to 940,000 sorted cells using 10%, 30% or 50% of purified RNA. Naive CD8 T cells, defined as CD8+CD4-CCR7+CD45RA+, were FACS-sorted into RLT Plus buffer on a BD FACSAria II. Detection sensitivity was tested by spiking Jurkat RNA equal to roughly ten TCR copies' worth into samples containing about 19,000-1,000,000 naive CD8 T cells. CD8 T cells were enriched with RosetteSep CD8+ T Cell Enrichment Cocktail and Ficoll-Paque, followed by ACK red cell lysis. The sample comprised naive CD8+ T cells from blood, with Jurkat cell RNA spiked in. The cell subset or site label corresponds to: FACS-sorted CD8+CD4-CCR7+CD45RA+ naive T cells. The sequence derives from a human donor in good health. Some libraries in this study had Jurkat cell RNA spiked in.

DNA sequence: TGTGCCAGCAGCGAACCATGGCGCCCCAACGAGCAGTACTTC. Its translation is CASSEPWRPNEQYF. The rearrangement joined TRBV7-2 to TRBJ2-7, with the D gene too uncertain to name. The CDR3 goes from the cysteine to the phenylalanine over 14 residues. This entry keeps only the CDR3 DNA: 42 bases, framed from base 1. The germline ends are 16 bases apart after V is trimmed by 5 bases and J by 5 bases. According to the germline V gene, CDR1 reads SGHTA and CDR2 reads FQGNSA.